The source of this T cell receptor (beta chain) is a study of blood T cell repertoires in COVID-19. Study-wide context: Nucleic acid was either cDNA or gDNA, and it came from T cells, B-cell-depleted T cells, or PBMCs.

Study processing details: The authors estimated nucleated cell counts from reference gene primer amplification. Method: immunoSEQ multiplex PCR; TCRdb's copy keeps in-frame clones and lacks some. D and trimming come from the DNA, and the V and J calls and clone size come from that table. The table lists more than 250,000 clones, approximately 88% of them singletons. Those who participated ranged in age from roughly 18 to 100 years and resided in 20 to 30 US areas. Germline CDR1 reads KGHSH; CDR2 reads LQKENI. This CDR3 is built from 17 residues. Trimming left V 4 bases short and J 0 bases short, with 18 bases between.

The material sequenced was PBMCs or T cells enriched from blood (not recorded which). The clonotype comes from a woman between 35 and 50 years old with acute COVID-19. The rearrangement joins TRBV18 to TRBJ1-1; D might be TRBD1 (6 bases). CDR3 sequence reads: CASSLTGRASMNTEAFF. CDR3 nucleotide sequence: TGTGCCAGCTCACTCACAGGGCGCGCTTCCATGAACACTGAAGCTTTCTTT.